This T cell receptor beta chain came from a study of PD-L1 blockade in urothelial cancer. Whole-study context: Treatment start was followed by blood analysis at 3 weeks (second dose) and again at 6 weeks.

A spike-in of synthetic TCR analog templates was added to each PCR. Method: immunoSEQ multiplex PCR; TCRdb's copy keeps in-frame clones and lacks some. The profile shows roughly 20,000 clones, around 87% of them singletons. As regards this clone: The target antigen is unknown.

Findings and caveats of the study: Below-median pretreatment blood TCR clonality predicted better survival.

The V gene lost 3 bases and the J gene lost 8 bases, with 16 bases spanning the gap. CDR3 length: 14 amino acids. Germline V gives CDR1 MNHEY, CDR2 SVGAGI. The sample was PBMCs, taken around atezolizumab (anti-PD-L1) treatment. The source of this sequence is a woman aged 60-75 years with urothelial cancer. J is TRBJ1-1 and V is TRBV6-5; D gene uncertain. CDR3 in DNA: TGTGCCAGCAGTTATGGTTCTCATAAACTCGAAGCTTTCTTT. Protein product: CASSYGSHKLEAFF.